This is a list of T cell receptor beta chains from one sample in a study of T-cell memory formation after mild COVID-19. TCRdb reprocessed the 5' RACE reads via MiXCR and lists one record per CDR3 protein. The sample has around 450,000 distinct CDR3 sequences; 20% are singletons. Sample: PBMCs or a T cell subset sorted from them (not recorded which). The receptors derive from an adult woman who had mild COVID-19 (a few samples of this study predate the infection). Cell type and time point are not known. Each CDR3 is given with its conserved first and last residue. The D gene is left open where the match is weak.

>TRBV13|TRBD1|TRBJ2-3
CASSSHRGRDTQYF
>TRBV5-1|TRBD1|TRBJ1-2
CASRLPGQGVGYGYTF
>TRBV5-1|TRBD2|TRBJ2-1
CASSLEGGLAGRNEQFF
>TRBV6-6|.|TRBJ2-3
CASREWGPTDTQYF
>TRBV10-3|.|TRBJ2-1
CAISGAGRGSYNEQFF
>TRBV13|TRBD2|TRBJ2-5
CASSLLTAGVGQETQYF
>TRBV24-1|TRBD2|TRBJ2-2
CATSGLAGDVGELFF
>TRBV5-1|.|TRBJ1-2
CASSLTQGYGYTF
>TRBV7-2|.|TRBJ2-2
CASTREGLRATGELFF
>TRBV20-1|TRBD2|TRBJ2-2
CSARDPAGGSGELFF
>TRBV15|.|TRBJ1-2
CATSSRGPDYGYTF
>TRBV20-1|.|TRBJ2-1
CSAPRPGASPNEQFF
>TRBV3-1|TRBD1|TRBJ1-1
CASSQAGTGNAFF
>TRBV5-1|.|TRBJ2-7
CASSIGQRDEQYF
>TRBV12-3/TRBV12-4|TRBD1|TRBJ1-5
CASRIGTDNQPQHF
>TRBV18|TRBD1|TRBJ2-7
CASSQTGDYEQYF
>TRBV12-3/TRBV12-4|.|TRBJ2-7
CASSSPLTYEQYF
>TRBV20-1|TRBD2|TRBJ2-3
CSARTGGPSTDTQYF
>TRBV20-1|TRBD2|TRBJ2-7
CSARHLGTSGEQYF
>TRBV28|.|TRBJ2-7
CASSLTGPPSSYEQYF
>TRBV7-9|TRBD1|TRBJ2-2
CASMARDSNTGELFF
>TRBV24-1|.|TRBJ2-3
CATSDGGTDTQYF
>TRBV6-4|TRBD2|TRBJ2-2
CASSPIAGGSTGELFF
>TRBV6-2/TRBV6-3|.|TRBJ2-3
CASGSITDTQYF
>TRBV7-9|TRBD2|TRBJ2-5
CASSSPGTSRKTQYF
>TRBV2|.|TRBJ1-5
CASNSGVGSIEPQHF
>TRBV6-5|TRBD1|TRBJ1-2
CASSYSRDRVNYGYTF
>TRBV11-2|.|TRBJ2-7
CASSSSLSYEQYF
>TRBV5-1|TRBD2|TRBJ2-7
CASSRGASGANYEQYF
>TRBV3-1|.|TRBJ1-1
CASSQDVAGWGTEAFF
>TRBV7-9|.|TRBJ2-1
CASSLEGLGGSYNEQFF
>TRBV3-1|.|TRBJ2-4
CASSPPGMSNIQYF
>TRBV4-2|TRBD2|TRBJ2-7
CASSFRLAGVSEQYF
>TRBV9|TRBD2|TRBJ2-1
CASSKTSGLWNEQFF
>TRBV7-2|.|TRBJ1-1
CASSLRAGREAFF
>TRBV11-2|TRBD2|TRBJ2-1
CASSLAGREGEDEQFF
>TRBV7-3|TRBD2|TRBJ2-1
CASSLISGPYNEQFF
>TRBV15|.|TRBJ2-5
CATREAETQYF
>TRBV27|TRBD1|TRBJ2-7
CASSFEGASGSYEQYF
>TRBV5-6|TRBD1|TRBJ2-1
CASSLRQGNNEQFF
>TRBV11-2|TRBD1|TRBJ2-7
CASSSYSDRGRYYEQYF
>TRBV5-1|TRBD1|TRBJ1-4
CASSLESRDRGEKLFF
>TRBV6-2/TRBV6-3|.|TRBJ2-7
CASSYSSDSYEQYF
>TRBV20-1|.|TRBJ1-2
CSAPRESTFGSYTF
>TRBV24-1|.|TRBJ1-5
CATSRDPNQPQHF
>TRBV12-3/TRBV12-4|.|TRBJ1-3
CASRLKTGSGNTIYF
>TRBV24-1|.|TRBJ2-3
CATSAGPLAGSDTDTQYF
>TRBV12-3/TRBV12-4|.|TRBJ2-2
CASSFRLSDTGELFF
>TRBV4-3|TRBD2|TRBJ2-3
CASSQEGLAGTTDTQYF
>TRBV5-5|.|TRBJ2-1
CASSPGLTKDNEQFF
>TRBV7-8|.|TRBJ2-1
CASSSSGSRVPPGNEQFF
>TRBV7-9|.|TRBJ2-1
CASSHRGEPNEQFF
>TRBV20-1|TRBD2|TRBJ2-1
CSPRLAHNEQFF
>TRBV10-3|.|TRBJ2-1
CAISTSGHEQFF
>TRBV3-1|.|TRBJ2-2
CASRRLTGELFF
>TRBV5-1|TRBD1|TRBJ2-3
CASSLGQGRADTQYF
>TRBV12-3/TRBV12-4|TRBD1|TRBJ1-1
CASSLGPDRANTEAFF
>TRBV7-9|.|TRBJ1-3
CASSKGGSSGNTIYF
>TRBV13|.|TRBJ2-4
CASTTGRAKNIQYF
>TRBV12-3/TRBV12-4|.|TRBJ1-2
CASSPGHLYYGYTF